This record covers a single T cell receptor beta chain. Its specificity is not known. The record originates from a study of T-cell memory formation after mild COVID-19. General study points: Cross-reactive memory seemingly joined, as some responding clones were found in pre-infection memory.

The ends lost 4 bases at V and 9 bases at J; junction bases unmatched: 11. In germline, CDR1 is SNHLY, CDR2 FYNNEI. This CDR3 is 15 amino acids long. With constant-segment primers, 5'RACE yielded cDNA libraries of TCR alpha and TCR beta that carried sample barcodes and UMIs. TCRdb itself ran the 5' RACE reads through MiXCR, one entry per CDR3 protein. The sample has some 340,000 distinct CDR3 sequences; over 10% are singletons. This TCR came from a young man who had mild COVID-19 (a few samples of this study predate the infection). Cell type and time point are not known. The chain uses TRBV2 and TRBJ2-1; TRBD2 matches 8 bases. Sequenced: PBMCs or a T cell subset sorted from them (not recorded which). CDR3 loop: CASSASGGPWGEQFF. CDR3 coding DNA: TGTGCCAGCAGTGCAAGCGGGGGACCCTGGGGTGAGCAGTTCTTC.